These T cell receptor beta chains were read from a single sample in a study of control samples from healthy donors and cancer patients. Here immunoSEQ multiplex PCR was the method, and the copy in TCRdb shows in-frame clones only, minus some. The table lists about 170,000 clones, about nine tenths of them singletons. The sequencing input was blood. All receptors come from a woman in her 30s in good health. CDR3s include the opening cysteine and the closing phenylalanine or tryptophan. The order of the fields is D gene, J gene, clone size, V gene, CDR3 DNA, CDR3 protein. D genes are given only for firm matches. Only part of the rows carry a size: once, few, many, or a class if the clone is expanded.

.	TRBJ1-5	.	TRBV7-9	TGTGCCAGCAGCGACGACACCTATCAGCCCCAGCATTTT	CASSDDTYQPQHF
.	TRBJ1-2	.	TRBV18	TGTGCCAGCTCACCAATAGGGGAAGGGGGCTACACCTTC	CASSPIGEGGYTF
TRBD1	TRBJ1-1	.	TRBV18	TGTGCCAGCTCACAGGGGGCCGGGGACACTGAAGCTTTCTTT	CASSQGAGDTEAFF
.	TRBJ2-3	.	TRBV28	TGTGCCAGCAGTTCTTATAGCCCAGATACGCAGTATTTT	CASSSYSPDTQYF
.	TRBJ1-5	.	TRBV28	TGTGCCAGCAGTTTCAGTGATTCGGGTCAGCCCCAGCATTTT	CASSFSDSGQPQHF
TRBD2	TRBJ2-1	once	TRBV5-1	TGCGCCAGCAGCTTGGCTAGCGGGGCAATCTATGAGCAGTTCTTC	CASSLASGAIYEQFF
.	TRBJ1-1	.	TRBV7-9	TGTGCCAGCACCCCAGGGGCTAGAACTGAAGCTTTCTTT	CASTPGARTEAFF
TRBD2	TRBJ2-3	.	TRBV14	TGTGCCAGCAGACCGACTAGCGGGAGTTCAGATACGCAGTATTTT	CASRPTSGSSDTQYF
.	TRBJ1-2	.	TRBV12-3/TRBV12-4	TGTGCCAGCAGGGGGCAAGTCTATGGCTACACCTTC	CASRGQVYGYTF
TRBD2	TRBJ2-3	few	TRBV4-2	TGTGCCAGCAGCCAAGGGGCGGGGGCAGATACGCAGTATTTT	CASSQGAGADTQYF
TRBD1	TRBJ1-2	.	TRBV11-2	TGTGCCAGCAGCTTAGGGGACAGGATCTTCGGCTACACCTTC	CASSLGDRIFGYTF
.	TRBJ1-6	.	TRBV5-6	TGTGCCAGCAGACAGCCTAATTCACCCCTCCACTTT	CASRQPNSPLHF
.	TRBJ2-3	.	TRBV5-6	TGTGCCAGCAGCTTGGGGGCGGGCACAGATACGCAGTATTTT	CASSLGAGTDTQYF
TRBD1	TRBJ2-1	.	TRBV25-1	TGTGCCAGCAGCGCAGGGGGCTCCTACAATGAGCAGTTCTTC	CASSAGGSYNEQFF